The 23 T cell receptor beta chains given below trace back to one sample, sequenced in a study of blood T cells in healthy people across ages. Combining a sample-barcoded 5' primer with a J-beta primer mix, a second PCR ran for 7 to 11 cycles. One entry per CDR3 protein results from TCRdb running MiXCR on the 5' RACE reads. The table includes approximately 1.5 million distinct CDR3 sequences, about 32% detected once. What was sequenced was blood. The source is a woman aged 25 to 45 in good health.

The V and J genes are TRBV2 and TRBJ2-1; D remains ambiguous. The length of the CDR3 is 13 residues. Between the trimmed V and J ends, which lost 10 bases and 0 bases, there was a span of 10 bases. CDR1 and CDR2 from the germline V gene are SNHLY and FYNNEI. The DNA of the CDR3 is TGTGCCACCACTTGGGGCTCCTACAATGAGCAGTTCTTC. Its protein product is CATTWGSYNEQFF.

This clonotype showed up just a few times. This chain joins TRBV5-1 and TRBJ2-1; perhaps TRBD2 as D (5 bases). This CDR3 is built from 13 residues. Germline V gives CDR1 SGHRS, CDR2 YFSETQ. Between the trimmed V and J ends, which lost 1 base and 7 bases, there was a span of 9 bases. CDR3 sequence (DNA): TGCGCCAGCAGCTTGCAGCGGCCTAATGAGCAGTTCTTC. Its protein product is CASSLQRPNEQFF.

The V and J genes are TRBV9 and TRBJ2-1, with a tentative D call TRBD1 (6 bases). The CDR3 spans 13 residues. The germline gives CDR1 SGDLS, CDR2 YYNGEE. V lost 3 bases and J lost 10, with 14 bases in between. Here the CDR3 reads CASSERTAREQFF. The CDR3 bases are TGTGCCAGCAGCGAGCGGACAGCTAGGGAGCAGTTCTTC.

J is TRBJ2-5 and V is TRBV25-1; D is undetermined. Germline V gene lookup returns CDR1 MGHDK and CDR2 SYGVNS. Trimming cost V 3 bases and J 5 bases, with 16 bases left between them. This CDR3 is built from 15 residues. The CDR3 DNA reads TGTGCCAGCAGTGATCTGGTTGTTGATAAGGAGACCCAGTACTTC. Translated: CASSDLVVDKETQYF.

This clonotype was counted only a few times. The gene calls are TRBV24-1 and TRBJ1-5; TRBD1 is a possible D gene (5 bases). Per germline, CDR1 KGHDR and CDR2 SFDVKD. The CDR3 is made up of 15 amino acids. Trimming removed 3 bases at V and 1 base at J, with 9 bases between. In DNA, the CDR3 is TGTGCCACCAGTGATGCCGGGGCAAGCAATCAGCCCCAGCATTTT. Translating it yields CATSDAGASNQPQHF.

The chain is built from TRBV20-1 and TRBJ2-7, with a possible D match to TRBD2 (5 bases). Looked up from germline, CDR1 is DFQATT and CDR2 is SNEGSKA (reference sequence). The V and J ends lost 0 bases and 4 bases respectively, with 13 bases between them. The CDR3 loop spans 14 amino acids. CDR3 in amino acids: CSARDSILAYEQYF. CDR3 bases: TGCAGTGCTAGAGATTCTATATTAGCGTACGAGCAGTACTTC.

The V call is TRBV4-1, the J call TRBJ2-1; the D is unclear. The germline V and J ends were trimmed by 6 bases and 8 bases, with 8 bases remaining between them. This CDR3 contains 11 residues. Germline V lookup: CDR1 MGHRA, CDR2 YSYEKL. The CDR3 DNA follows: TGCGCCAGCAGGACCGGCGATGAGCAGTTCTTC. Protein sequence: CASRTGDEQFF.

V and J are TRBV6-2 or TRBV6-3 and TRBJ2-3; 9 nucleotides match TRBD2. From germline, CDR1 is MNHEY and CDR2 SVGEGT. This CDR3 has 16 residues. The trim removed 5 bases at V and 0 bases at J, leaving 6 bases unmatched. The CDR3 bases are TGTGCCAGCAGTCGTACTAGCGGGCTCAGCACAGATACGCAGTATTTT. Protein product: CASSRTSGLSTDTQYF.

The J gene is TRBJ1-6, the V gene TRBV9; 8 bases match TRBD1. V lost 0 bases, J lost 13 bases, and 6 bases stayed unmatched. The CDR3 is 14 amino acids. Germline values: CDR1 SGDLS, CDR2 YYNGEE. CDR3: CASSVEYRGFPLHF. In nucleotides, the CDR3 is TGTGCCAGCAGCGTAGAGTACAGGGGGTTTCCCCTCCACTTT. The entire variable domain, with the rest obtained from reference TRBV9 and TRBJ1-6, is as follows: DSGVTQTPKHLITATGQRVTLRCSPRSGDLSVYWYQQSLDQGLQFLIQYYNGEERAKGNILERFSAQQFPDLHSELNLSSLELGDSALYFCASSVEYRGFPLHFGNGTRLTVT.

Only a few counts were recorded for this clonotype. The rearrangement links TRBV20-1 to TRBJ2-3; 7 nucleotides match TRBD1. There are 14 residues in the CDR3. V lost 6 bases, J lost 2 bases, and 8 bases stayed unmatched. CDR1 is DFQATT, CDR2 SNEGSKA, per germline (reference sequence). The CDR3 DNA reads TGCAGTGCCCCAGGGGGACAGCCCACAGATACGCAGTATTTT. Amino acids: CSAPGGQPTDTQYF.

This clonotype has a single count. The genes are TRBV27 and TRBJ2-5, with D possibly being TRBD2 (6 bases). With 2 bases removed from V and 11 bases from J, the gap between germline ends came to 15 bases. Germline V CDR1 and CDR2: MNHEY, SMNVEV (reference sequence). The CDR3 sequence is 13 residues long. The CDR3 bases are TGTGCCAGCAGTTTACCCCCGACTAGGGAACAGTACTTC. Protein: CASSLPPTREQYF.

The chain has TRBV20-1 and TRBJ2-1; 11 bases fit TRBD2. This CDR3 contains 16 residues. Germline CDR1 DFQATT, CDR2 SNEGSKA (reference sequence). V lost 5 bases, J lost 5 bases, and 11 bases stayed unmatched. In DNA, the CDR3 is TGCAGTGCTGGACTAGCGGGCCTAAAGTCCCACAATGAGCAGTTCTTC. Amino acids: CSAGLAGLKSHNEQFF.

Comments on this clonotype: Compared with germline, one end of the junction differs, possibly owing to a read error. The J gene is TRBJ2-1, the V gene TRBV12-3 or TRBV12-4; 10 bases fit TRBD1. The CDR3 covers 17 residues. CDR3 sequence reads: CAGSLAVGQGAYNEQFF. The CDR3 nucleotides are TGTGCCGGCAGTTTAGCGGTAGGACAGGGGGCCTACAATGAGCAGTTCTTC.

This chain joins TRBV20-1 and TRBJ2-1, with 9 bases that match TRBD2. This CDR3 has 15 amino acids. Per germline, CDR1 DFQATT and CDR2 SNEGSKA (reference sequence). The trim removed 5 bases at V and 1 base at J, leaving 6 bases unmatched. CDR3: CSAPWAGGSYNEQFF. The CDR3 DNA sequence: TGCAGTGCTCCCTGGGCGGGAGGGTCCTACAATGAGCAGTTCTTC.

There are a few counts of this clonotype. The gene calls are TRBV4-1 and TRBJ1-2, with TRBD1 matching 10 bases. The CDR3 covers 17 residues. Trimming removed 10 bases from V and 3 bases from J; junction bases left unmatched: 17. Germline V CDR1 and CDR2: MGHRA, YSYEKL. The DNA of the CDR3 is TGCGCCACCTGGTCGGGACAGGGGACCCCTGGGGACTATGGCTACACCTTC. Translating it yields CATWSGQGTPGDYGYTF.

V gene TRBV20-1 combines with J gene TRBJ2-5, with 10 bases that match TRBD1. This CDR3 spans 15 amino acids. The ends lost 6 bases at V and 1 base at J; junction bases unmatched: 8. CDR1 and CDR2 from the germline V gene are DFQATT and SNEGSKA (reference sequence). The CDR3 DNA follows: TGCAGTGCCCCAAGGGACAGGGGAAGCCAAGAGACCCAGTACTTC. Protein product: CSAPRDRGSQETQYF.

This clonotype has a single count. The chain combines TRBV21-1 with TRBJ1-5. TRBV21-1 is annotated as a pseudogene. This CDR3 is built from 16 residues. The CDR3 coding sequence is TGTGCCAGCCCTTGGGCCATCAGAGATAGCAATCAGCCCCAGCATTTT. This sequence encodes CASPWAIRDSNQPQHF.

Regarding this clonotype: At one of its ends the junction is not consistent with the germline gene, which may arise from a read error. The chain joins TRBV7-9 to TRBJ1-5; TRBD1 agrees at 7 bases. Germline assignment: CDR1 SEHNR and CDR2 FQNEAQ (reference sequence). This CDR3 has 16 residues. The CDR3 region is CAGSLTGYGQDQPQHF. In DNA, the CDR3 is TGTGCCGGCAGCTTGACAGGGTACGGACAGGATCAGCCCCAGCATTTT.

The genes are TRBV28 and TRBJ1-5, with D perhaps TRBD1 (5 bases). V lost 6 bases to trimming and J lost 4 bases, with 22 bases between them. This CDR3 is built from 17 residues. Germline-derived CDR1 and CDR2 are MDHEN and SYDVKM. In DNA, the CDR3 is TGTGCCAGCAGCTATGATGTGAAAGGGGTAAATAATCAGCCCCAGCATTTT. Residues: CASSYDVKGVNNQPQHF.

The chain combines TRBV27 with TRBJ1-6; the D is unclear. Germline CDR1 reads MNHEY; CDR2 reads SMNVEV (reference sequence). The CDR3 contains 15 residues. Trimming removed 6 bases at V and 7 bases at J, with 16 bases between. In DNA form, the CDR3 reads TGTGCCAGCAGCCCCTCTACGCACGGGAATTCACCCCTCCACTTT. Its protein is CASSPSTHGNSPLHF.

V usage is TRBV27 and J usage is TRBJ1-2; tentative D call: TRBD1 (6 bases). The CDR3 covers 17 residues. Between the trimmed V and J ends, which lost 2 bases and 5 bases, there was a span of 21 bases. The germline gives CDR1 MNHEY, CDR2 SMNVEV (reference sequence). CDR3 sequence (DNA): TGTGCCAGCAGTTTAACAGGGTCCCTCGCAGTTCTATATGGCTACACCTTC. Its translation is CASSLTGSLAVLYGYTF.

V gene TRBV14 combines with J gene TRBJ2-1; TRBD2 might be the D (6 bases). Trimming stripped 4 bases from V and 7 bases from J, with 11 bases between. Germline V gene sequence: CDR1 SGHDN, CDR2 FVKESK. The CDR3 runs 13 residues. The CDR3, as DNA: TGTGCCAGCAGCCCGGGACTCTTAAATGAGCAGTTCTTC. This translates into CASSPGLLNEQFF.

A single count supports this clonotype. This may be a read error: a much more frequent sequence differs by one nucleotide. The chain couples TRBV7-2 to TRBJ2-7; 9 bases agree with TRBD1. The CDR3 has 14 amino acids. The junction had 4 bases not matched to a gene; V was cut back by 3 bases and J by 4 bases. From germline, CDR1 is SGHTA and CDR2 FQGNSA. The CDR3: CASSFGTGRYEQYV. The CDR3 coding sequence is TGTGCCAGCAGCTTCGGGACAGGGCGGTACGAGCAGTACGTC.